The rows below give T cell receptor beta chains drawn from one sample of a study of shared clonotypes between healthy human individuals. This table comes from immunoSEQ multiplex PCR, and its TCRdb copy is limited to in-frame clones, with some not included. The sample has 950,000 to 1,100,000 clones; about 74% are singletons. The sample was memory CD4+ T cells sorted from blood. Receptor source: a man between 18 and 29 years old in good health. The CDR3 runs from the conserved cysteine through the conserved F or W.

V gene: TRBV5-1; CDR3 length: 14; CDR3 protein: CASSPRQGSFEQYF
V gene: TRBV10-3; CDR3 length: 14; CDR3 protein: CAISEQSGQETQYF
V gene: TRBV10-3; CDR3 length: 13; CDR3 protein: CAIRGDDTDTQYF
V gene: TRBV15; CDR3 length: 16; CDR3 protein: CATSRLKGYVGDEQFF
V gene: TRBV27; CDR3 length: 13; CDR3 protein: CASSSTRRNEQFF
V gene: TRBV27; CDR3 length: 15; CDR3 protein: CASSPDSYGVNEQFF
V gene: TRBV6-6; CDR3 length: 13; CDR3 protein: CASSYSSVGEQYF
V gene: TRBV4-1; CDR3 length: 13; CDR3 protein: CASSHGVGQPQHF
V gene: TRBV14; CDR3 length: 12; CDR3 protein: CASSQFIDTQYF
V gene: TRBV11-2; CDR3 length: 15; CDR3 protein: CASAPWGAERSPLHF
V gene: TRBV30; CDR3 length: 10; CDR3 protein: CAWGENEQFF
V gene: TRBV7-6; CDR3 length: 14; CDR3 protein: CASSPSGGFYEQYF
V gene: TRBV4-2; CDR3 length: 13; CDR3 protein: CASSRTGSTEAFF
V gene: TRBV27; CDR3 length: 15; CDR3 protein: CASSLSGKMNTEAFF
V gene: TRBV5-1; CDR3 length: 13; CDR3 protein: CASSLNSGSEQFF
V gene: TRBV6-6; CDR3 length: 16; CDR3 protein: CASSYSAGGPTDTQYF
V gene: TRBV5-4; CDR3 length: 18; CDR3 protein: CASSLDLAGAKSYNEQFF
V gene: TRBV5-8; CDR3 length: 17; CDR3 protein: CASKGPAGASGANVLTF
V gene: TRBV7-2; CDR3 length: 16; CDR3 protein: CASSLVGGESNQPQHF
V gene: TRBV6-1; CDR3 length: 14; CDR3 protein: CASSVQGRDQPQHF
V gene: TRBV7-2; CDR3 length: 15; CDR3 protein: CASSLIQGLNQPQHF
V gene: TRBV6-1; CDR3 length: 15; CDR3 protein: CASRLWTVGGSPLHF
V gene: TRBV11-1; CDR3 length: 12; CDR3 protein: CASSLEGFGYTF
V gene: TRBV5-6; CDR3 length: 15; CDR3 protein: CASSSQTTTNEKLFF
V gene: TRBV7-2; CDR3 length: 12; CDR3 protein: CASSLGSIDYTF
V gene: TRBV7-2; CDR3 length: 14; CDR3 protein: CASSPTAGTGELFF
V gene: TRBV28; CDR3 length: 14; CDR3 protein: CASREQGGREKLFF
V gene: TRBV4-1; CDR3 length: 16; CDR3 protein: CASSPYLDGFQETQYF
V gene: TRBV19; CDR3 length: 12; CDR3 protein: CASSTYGYGYTF
V gene: TRBV7-9; CDR3 length: 14; CDR3 protein: CASSLTSGRDTQYF
V gene: TRBV18; CDR3 length: 13; CDR3 protein: CASSPAGGREQYF
V gene: TRBV25-1; CDR3 length: 15; CDR3 protein: CASSWGLGQNYGYTF